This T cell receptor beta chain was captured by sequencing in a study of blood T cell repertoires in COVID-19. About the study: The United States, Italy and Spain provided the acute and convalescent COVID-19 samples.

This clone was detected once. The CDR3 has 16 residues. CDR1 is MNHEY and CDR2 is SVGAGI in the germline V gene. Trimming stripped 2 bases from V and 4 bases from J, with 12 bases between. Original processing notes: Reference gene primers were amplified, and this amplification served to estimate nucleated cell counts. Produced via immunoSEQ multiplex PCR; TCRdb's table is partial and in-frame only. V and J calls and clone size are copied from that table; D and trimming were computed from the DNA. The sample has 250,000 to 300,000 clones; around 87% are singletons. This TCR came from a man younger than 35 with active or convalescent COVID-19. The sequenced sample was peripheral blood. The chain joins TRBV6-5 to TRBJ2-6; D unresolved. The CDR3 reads CASSYLVPQGANVLTF. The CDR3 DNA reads TGTGCCAGCAGTTACCTGGTACCTCAGGGGGCCAACGTCCTGACTTTC.